These T cell receptor beta chains were read from a single sample in a study of shared clonotypes between healthy human individuals. Assay: immunoSEQ multiplex PCR; the TCRdb copy retains only in-frame clones and omits some. The sample lists 2 million to 2.5 million clones, more than 80% occurring once. Material for sequencing was naive CD4+ T cells from PBMCs. These receptors were obtained from a man aged 18 to 29 in good health. Some clones in this sample may be carry-over from other donors' samples. CDR3s include the opening cysteine and the closing phenylalanine or tryptophan. D genes are given only for firm matches. A row's size may be missing; if present it is once, few, many or a size class.

TRBJ2-1 TRBV9 TRBD2 NA TGTGCCAGCAGCGTAGTTTCACTAGCGGGAGCCAATGAGCAGTTCTTC CASSVVSLAGANEQFF
TRBJ2-5 TRBV28 NA NA TGTGCCAGCAGGACCAACACAGGGCTCCCCGTCGGGTACTTC CASRTNTGLPVGYF
TRBJ2-3 TRBV28 TRBD2 NA TGTGCCAGCAGTTTGGCGGGACTAGGGACAGATACGCAGTATTTT CASSLAGLGTDTQYF
TRBJ2-7 TRBV11-2 NA NA TGTGCCAGCAGTTTCCCGGGCCCCGAGCAGTACTTC CASSFPGPEQYF
TRBJ2-1 TRBV4-2 TRBD2 once TGTGCCAGCAGACCAGGGACTAGCGCTTACAATGAGCAGTTCTTC CASRPGTSAYNEQFF
TRBJ2-2 TRBV5-1 NA NA TGCGCCAGCAGAGGACAGACTAACACCGGGGAGCTGTTTTTT CASRGQTNTGELFF
TRBJ2-1 TRBV9 TRBD2 NA TGTGCCAGCAGCGTAGATTTTAGCGGGAGTAAGCAGTTCTTC CASSVDFSGSKQFF
TRBJ1-2 TRBV4-1 NA NA TGCGCCAGCAGCCAAGTTCCCACAGGATTCTATGGCTACACCTTC CASSQVPTGFYGYTF
TRBJ1-2 TRBV21-1 NA once TGTGCCAGCAGCAAAAAAGGTTCGCGATCTTGTGGCTACACCTTC CASSKKGSRSCGYTF
TRBJ2-1 TRBV30 NA NA TGTGCCTGGAGTGTACGCCAGATCAATGAGCAGTTCTTC CAWSVRQINEQFF
TRBJ1-3 TRBV11-2 NA NA TGTGCCAGCAGCTTAATTCGGGCCGATGCTGGAAACACCATATATTTT CASSLIRADAGNTIYF
TRBJ2-3 TRBV7-2 NA NA TGTGCCAGCAGGGGCCGGGGGCCAGATACGCAGTATTTT CASRGRGPDTQYF
TRBJ2-2 TRBV9 TRBD1 NA TGTGCCAGCAGCGGACAGGGTTTTTCCGGGGAGCTGTTTTTT CASSGQGFSGELFF
TRBJ2-2 TRBV2 TRBD1 few TGTGCCAGCAGGGGACAGATTATTACCGGGGAGCTGTTTTTT CASRGQIITGELFF
TRBJ2-7 TRBV6-1 NA NA TGTGCCAGCAGTGACTACGGGAGTTCCTACGAGCAGTACTTC CASSDYGSSYEQYF
TRBJ2-7 TRBV29-1 TRBD2 NA TGCAGCGTTGGGGGACTAGCGGGAGTGATTCTCGACGAGCAGTACTTC CSVGGLAGVILDEQYF
TRBJ2-2 TRBV4-2 TRBD2 NA TGTGCCAGCAGCCCCCCTGGGGGGAGGGACACCGGGGAGCTGTTTTTT CASSPPGGRDTGELFF
TRBJ2-1 TRBV28 NA NA TGTGCCAGCAGGAGTGTAGGGTCCGGTGAGCAGTTCTTC CASRSVGSGEQFF
TRBJ1-1 TRBV30 NA once TGTGCCTGGAGTAACGGGGGTTACACTGAAGCTTTCTTT CAWSNGGYTEAFF
TRBJ2-3 TRBV5-1 TRBD1 NA TGCGCCAGCAAGATAGAGGGACAGGGTGTTCCAGATACGCAGTATTTT CASKIEGQGVPDTQYF
TRBJ2-5 TRBV6-5 NA NA TGTGCCAGCAGTTACGACGGGGGGCAACCAGAGACCCAGTACTTC CASSYDGGQPETQYF
TRBJ1-1 TRBV5-8 NA NA TGTGCCAGCAGCGCAGCTTACAGGATCACTGAAGCTTTCTTT CASSAAYRITEAFF
TRBJ2-1 TRBV5-6 TRBD1 NA TGTGCCAGCAGCTTGGGGGACAGGGACTACAATGAGCAGTTCTTC CASSLGDRDYNEQFF
TRBJ1-1 TRBV5-1 NA few TGCGCCAGCAGGGCAGGGAACACTGAAGCTTTCTTT CASRAGNTEAFF
TRBJ2-3 TRBV29-1 TRBD2 few TGCAGCGTTTCCAACCTAGCGGGAAGCACAGATACGCAGTATTTT CSVSNLAGSTDTQYF
TRBJ2-5 TRBV15 NA once TGTGCCACCAGCAGAGAAGAGGGTTTTCAGGAGACCCAGTACTTC CATSREEGFQETQYF
TRBJ2-1 TRBV28 TRBD2 NA TGTGCCAGCAGTTCCGAACTAGCGGCAAGCTCCTACAATGAGCAGTTCTTC CASSSELAASSYNEQFF
TRBJ1-5 TRBV29-1 TRBD1 NA TGCAGCGTGGGGGGACAGTCTAGCAATCAGCCCCAGCATTTT CSVGGQSSNQPQHF
TRBJ1-2 TRBV19 NA NA TGTGCCAGTAGTCCTCCTCTCAGGGAAGGCTACACCTTC CASSPPLREGYTF
TRBJ1-2 TRBV9 NA few TGTGCCAGCAGCGTAGTTCTTGGTGGGAGGGGCTACACCTTC CASSVVLGGRGYTF
TRBJ2-1 TRBV5-1 NA NA TGCGCCAGCAATGCGCCTAGCTCCTACAATGAGCAGTTCTTC CASNAPSSYNEQFF
TRBJ1-1 TRBV6-6 NA NA TGTGCCAGCAGTTTGCGAGGAGCGAACACTGAAGCTTTCTTT CASSLRGANTEAFF
TRBJ1-2 TRBV11-1 NA NA TGTGCCAGCAGCCCGTCTGGGAACTATGGCTACACCTTC CASSPSGNYGYTF
TRBJ2-1 TRBV2 TRBD1 once TGTGCCAGCAGCGACAGGGACAGGCAGTTCTTC CASSDRDRQFF
TRBJ2-5 TRBV5-5 NA NA TGTGCCAGCAGCCGGGTTCTGGCTGAAGCCCTGACCCAGTACTTC CASSRVLAEALTQYF